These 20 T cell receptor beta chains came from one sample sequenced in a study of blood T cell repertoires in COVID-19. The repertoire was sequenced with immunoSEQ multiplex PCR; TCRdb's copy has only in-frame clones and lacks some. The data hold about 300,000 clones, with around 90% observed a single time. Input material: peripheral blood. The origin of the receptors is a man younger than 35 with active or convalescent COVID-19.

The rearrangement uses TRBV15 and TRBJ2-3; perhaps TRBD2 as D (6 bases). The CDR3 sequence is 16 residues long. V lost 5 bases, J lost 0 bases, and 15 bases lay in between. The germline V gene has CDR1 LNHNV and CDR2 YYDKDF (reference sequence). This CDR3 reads CATSSGTGYSTDTQYF. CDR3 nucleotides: TGTGCCACCAGCTCAGGGACTGGATATAGCACAGATACGCAGTATTTT.

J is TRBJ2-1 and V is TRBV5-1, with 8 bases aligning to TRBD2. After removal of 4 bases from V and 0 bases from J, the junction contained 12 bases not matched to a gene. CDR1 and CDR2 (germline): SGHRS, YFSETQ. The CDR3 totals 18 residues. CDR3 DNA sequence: TGCGCCAGCAGCCCGGCGTATAGCGGGGAGAGCTCCTACAATGAGCAGTTCTTC. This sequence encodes CASSPAYSGESSYNEQFF.

CDR3 in amino acids: CASSQSKGAYGYTF. The CDR3, as DNA: TGCGCCAGCAGCCAGTCCAAGGGGGCATATGGCTACACCTTC. The chain uses TRBV4-3 and TRBJ1-2; TRBD1 agrees at 7 bases. The germline V gene has CDR1 LGHNA and CDR2 YSLEER. Trimming took 3 bases from V and 5 from J; bases not matched to a gene: 6. CDR3 length: 14 residues.

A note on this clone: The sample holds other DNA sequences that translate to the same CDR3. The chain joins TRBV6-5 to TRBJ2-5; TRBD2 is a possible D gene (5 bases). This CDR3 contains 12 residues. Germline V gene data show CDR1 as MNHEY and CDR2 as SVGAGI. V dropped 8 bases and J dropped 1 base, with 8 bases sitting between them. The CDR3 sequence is CASVDSQETQYF. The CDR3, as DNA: TGTGCCAGCGTGGACTCCCAAGAGACCCAGTACTTC.

In DNA form, the CDR3 reads TGTGCCAGCAGTGATGAGTCGAACACTGAAGCTTTCTTT. Translated: CASSDESNTEAFF. This chain connects TRBV2 to TRBJ1-1, with D uncertain. The CDR3 totals 13 residues. Germline V gene lookup returns CDR1 SNHLY and CDR2 FYNNEI. Trimming removed 3 bases at V and 1 base at J, with 6 bases between.

Written as DNA, the CDR3 is TGTGCCAGCACCACGGGGAATCAGCCCCAGCATTTT. Translated: CASTTGNQPQHF. V gene TRBV6-5 combines with J gene TRBJ1-5; D gene unclear. The CDR3 runs to 12 residues. Germline V CDR1 and CDR2: MNHEY, SVGAGI. Trimming pared 7 bases from V and 4 bases from J, leaving 8 bases between.

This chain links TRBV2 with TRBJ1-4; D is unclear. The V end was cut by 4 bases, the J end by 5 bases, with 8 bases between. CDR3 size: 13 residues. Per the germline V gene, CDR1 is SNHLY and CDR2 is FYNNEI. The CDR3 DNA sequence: TGTGCCAGCAGTGGTTACGGGAATGAAAAACTGTTTTTT. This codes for CASSGYGNEKLFF.

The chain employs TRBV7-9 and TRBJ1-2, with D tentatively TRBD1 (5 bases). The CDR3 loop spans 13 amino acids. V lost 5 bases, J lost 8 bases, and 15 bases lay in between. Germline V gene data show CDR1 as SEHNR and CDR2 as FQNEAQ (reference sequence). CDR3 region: CASSVGGGSGYTF. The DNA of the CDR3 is TGTGCCAGCAGCGTCGGGGGAGGTTCCGGCTACACCTTC.

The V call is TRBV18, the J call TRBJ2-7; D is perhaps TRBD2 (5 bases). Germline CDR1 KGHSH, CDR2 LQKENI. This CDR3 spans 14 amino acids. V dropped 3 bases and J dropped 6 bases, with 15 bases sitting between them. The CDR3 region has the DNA TGTGCCAGCTCACCGCTAGCATCTACATCCGAGCAGTACTTC. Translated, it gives CASSPLASTSEQYF.

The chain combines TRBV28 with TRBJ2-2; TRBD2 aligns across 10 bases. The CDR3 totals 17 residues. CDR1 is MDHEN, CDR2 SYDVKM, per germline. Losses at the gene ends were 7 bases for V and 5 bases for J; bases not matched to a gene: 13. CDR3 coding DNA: TGTGCCAGCATGCCAAGCGGGAGGGCCTGGGGGACCGGGGAGCTGTTTTTT. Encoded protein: CASMPSGRAWGTGELFF.

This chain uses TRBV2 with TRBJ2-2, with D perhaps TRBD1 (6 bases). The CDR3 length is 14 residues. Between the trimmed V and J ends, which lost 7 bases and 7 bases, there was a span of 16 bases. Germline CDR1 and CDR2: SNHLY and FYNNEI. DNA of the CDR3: TGTGCCAGCAAACTAGGGGGTTTATACGGGGAGCTGTTTTTT. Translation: CASKLGGLYGELFF. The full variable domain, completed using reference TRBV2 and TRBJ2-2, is EPEVTQTPSHQVTQMGQEVILRCVPISNHLYFYWYRQILGQKVEFLVSFYNNEISEKSEIFDDQFSVERPDGSNFTLKIRSTKLEDSAMYFCASKLGGLYGELFFGEGSRLTVL.

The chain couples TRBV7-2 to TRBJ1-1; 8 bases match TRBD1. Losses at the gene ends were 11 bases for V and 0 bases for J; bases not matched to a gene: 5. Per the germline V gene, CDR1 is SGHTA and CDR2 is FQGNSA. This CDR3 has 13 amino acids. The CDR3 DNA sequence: TGTGCCGCTGCAGGGGGCCTGAACACTGAAGCTTTCTTT. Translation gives CAAAGGLNTEAFF.

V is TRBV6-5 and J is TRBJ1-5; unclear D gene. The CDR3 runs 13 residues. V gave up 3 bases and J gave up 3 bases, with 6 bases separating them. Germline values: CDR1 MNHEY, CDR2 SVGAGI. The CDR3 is CASSYEVNQPQHF. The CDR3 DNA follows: TGTGCCAGCAGTTATGAGGTCAATCAGCCCCAGCATTTT.

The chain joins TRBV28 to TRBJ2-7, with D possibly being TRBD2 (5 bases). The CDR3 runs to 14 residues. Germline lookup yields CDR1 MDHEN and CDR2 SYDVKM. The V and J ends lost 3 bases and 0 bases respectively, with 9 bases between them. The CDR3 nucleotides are TGTGCCAGCAGTTTTCCCCGGGACTCCTACGAGCAGTACTTC. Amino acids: CASSFPRDSYEQYF.

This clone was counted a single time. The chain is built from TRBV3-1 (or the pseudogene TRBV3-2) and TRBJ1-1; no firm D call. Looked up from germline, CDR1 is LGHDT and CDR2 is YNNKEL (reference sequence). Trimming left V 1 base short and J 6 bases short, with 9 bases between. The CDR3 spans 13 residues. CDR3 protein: CASSQGPRAEAFF. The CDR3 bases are TGTGCCAGCAGCCAAGGCCCTCGGGCTGAAGCTTTCTTT.

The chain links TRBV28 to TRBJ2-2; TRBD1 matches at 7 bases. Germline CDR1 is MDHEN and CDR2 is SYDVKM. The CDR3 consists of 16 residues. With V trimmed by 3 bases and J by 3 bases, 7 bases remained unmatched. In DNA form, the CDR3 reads TGTGCCAGCAGTTTCGGGACAGCAGCTTACACCGGGGAGCTGTTTTTT. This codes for CASSFGTAAYTGELFF.

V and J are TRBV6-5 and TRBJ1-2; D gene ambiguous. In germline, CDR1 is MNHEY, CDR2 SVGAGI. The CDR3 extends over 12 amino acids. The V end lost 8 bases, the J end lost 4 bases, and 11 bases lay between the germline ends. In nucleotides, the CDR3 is TGTGCCAGCCTACGTTTGGTCTATGGCTACACCTTC. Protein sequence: CASLRLVYGYTF.

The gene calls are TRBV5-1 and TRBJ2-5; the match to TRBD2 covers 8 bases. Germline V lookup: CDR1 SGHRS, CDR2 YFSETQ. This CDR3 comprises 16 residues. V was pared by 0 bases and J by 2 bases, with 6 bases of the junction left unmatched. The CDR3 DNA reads TGCGCCAGCAGCTTGGGGGTTAGCGGGATACAAGAGACCCAGTACTTC. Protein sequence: CASSLGVSGIQETQYF. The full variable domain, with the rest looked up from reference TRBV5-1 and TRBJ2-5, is KAGVTQTPRYLIKTRGQQVTLSCSPISGHRSVSWYQQTPGQGLQFLFEYFSETQRNKGNFPGRFSGRQFSNSRSEMNVSTLELGDSALYLCASSLGVSGIQETQYFGPGTRLLVL.

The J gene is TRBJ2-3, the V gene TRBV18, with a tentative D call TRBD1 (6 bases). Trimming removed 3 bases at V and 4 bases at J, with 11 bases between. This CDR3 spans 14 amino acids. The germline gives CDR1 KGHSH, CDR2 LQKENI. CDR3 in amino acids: CASSPSGVPDTQYF. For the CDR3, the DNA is TGTGCCAGCTCACCGTCAGGGGTTCCAGATACGCAGTATTTT.

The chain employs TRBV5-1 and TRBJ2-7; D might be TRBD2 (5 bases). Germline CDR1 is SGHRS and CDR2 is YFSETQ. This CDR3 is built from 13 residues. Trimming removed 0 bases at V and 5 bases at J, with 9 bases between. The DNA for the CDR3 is TGCGCCAGCAGCTTGGCTAGCTGGAACGAGCAGTACTTC. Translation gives CASSLASWNEQYF.